The clone carrying this T cell receptor beta chain was detected a few times. A single record per CDR3 protein comes from TCRdb applying MiXCR to the PCR reads. The sample contains 85,000 to 130,000 distinct CDR3 sequences, 36% of which appear only once. This specimen belongs to a study of molecular identifiers for immune sequencing clone quantification. The V and J ends lost 0 bases and 4 bases respectively, with 17 bases between them. CDR1 is SGHRS and CDR2 is YFSETQ in the germline V gene. This CDR3 is built from 17 residues. The rearrangement joins TRBV5-1 to TRBJ2-1; TRBD1 might be the D (5 bases). The TCR originated in a human donor in good health. Some libraries in this study had Jurkat cell RNA spiked in. The sequencing input was naive CD8+ T cells from blood, with Jurkat cell RNA spiked in. The subset is: FACS-sorted CD8+CD4-CCR7+CD45RA+ naive T cells. CDR3 sequence (DNA): TGCGCCAGCAGCTTGGCCAGGGTAAGGGGATCTTACAATGAGCAGTTCTTC. Amino acids: CASSLARVRGSYNEQFF.